This entry concerns a single T cell receptor (beta chain). This sample was included in a study of control samples from healthy donors and cancer patients. Method: immunoSEQ multiplex PCR; TCRdb's copy keeps in-frame clones and lacks some. The sample yields 100,000 to 120,000 clones, roughly 85% seen once. Germline V gene lookup returns CDR1 MNHEY and CDR2 SVGAGI. V was clipped by 6 bases and J by 2 bases; unmatched bases: 4. The CDR3 totals 14 residues. This TCR came from a woman in her forties or fifties in good health. Material: blood. The genes are TRBV6-5 and TRBJ1-1; TRBD1 agrees at 9 bases. CDR3: CASRRTGDNTEAFF. In nucleotides, the CDR3 is TGTGCCAGCAGGAGGACAGGGGATAACACTGAAGCTTTCTTT.